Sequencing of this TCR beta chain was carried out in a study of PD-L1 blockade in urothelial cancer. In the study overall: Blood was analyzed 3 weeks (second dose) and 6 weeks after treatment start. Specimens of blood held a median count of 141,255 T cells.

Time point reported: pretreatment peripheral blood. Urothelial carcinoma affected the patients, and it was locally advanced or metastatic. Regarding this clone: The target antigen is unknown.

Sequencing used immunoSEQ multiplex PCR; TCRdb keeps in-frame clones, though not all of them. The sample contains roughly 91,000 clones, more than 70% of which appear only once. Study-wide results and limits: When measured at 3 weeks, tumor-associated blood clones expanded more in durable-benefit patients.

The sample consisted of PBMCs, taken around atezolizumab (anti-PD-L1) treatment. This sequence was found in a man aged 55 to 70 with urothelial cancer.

CDR3 coding DNA: TGTGCCAGCAGCCAAGTCCGAGCAGGGTGGTACGGCTACACCTTC. Translated: CASSQVRAGWYGYTF. The gene calls are TRBV14 and TRBJ1-2, with a tentative D call TRBD1 (5 bases). Germline V CDR1 and CDR2: SGHDN, FVKESK. The V end lost 1 base, the J end lost 8 bases, and 17 bases lay between the germline ends. The CDR3 has 15 residues.